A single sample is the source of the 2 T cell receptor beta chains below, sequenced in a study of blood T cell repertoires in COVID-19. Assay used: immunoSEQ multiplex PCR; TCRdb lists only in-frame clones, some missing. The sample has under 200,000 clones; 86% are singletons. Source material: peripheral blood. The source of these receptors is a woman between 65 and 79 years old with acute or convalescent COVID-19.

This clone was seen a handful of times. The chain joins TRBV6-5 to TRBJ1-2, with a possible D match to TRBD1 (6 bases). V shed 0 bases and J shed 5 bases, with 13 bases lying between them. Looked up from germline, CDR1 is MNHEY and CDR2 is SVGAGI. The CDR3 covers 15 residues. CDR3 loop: CASSYSRGEGYGYTF. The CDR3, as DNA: TGTGCCAGCAGTTACTCGAGGGGGGAGGGGTATGGCTACACCTTC.

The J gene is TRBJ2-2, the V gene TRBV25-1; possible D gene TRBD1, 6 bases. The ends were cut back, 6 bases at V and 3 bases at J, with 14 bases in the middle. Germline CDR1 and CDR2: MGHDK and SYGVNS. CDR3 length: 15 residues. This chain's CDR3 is CASRKGTHDTGELFF. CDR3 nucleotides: TGTGCCAGCAGGAAGGGGACACACGACACCGGGGAGCTGTTTTTT. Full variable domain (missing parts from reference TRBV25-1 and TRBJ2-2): EADIYQTPRYLVIGTGKKITLECSQTMGHDKMYWYQQDPGMELHLIHYSYGVNSTEKGDLSSESTVSRIRTEHFPLTLESARPSHTSQYLCASRKGTHDTGELFFGEGSRLTVL.